Reported below is one T cell receptor (beta chain). No cognate antigen has been identified for it. Base qualities were left out, and no much larger clone turns up one base away. These data come from a study of shared clonotypes between healthy human individuals (dated by TCRdb to the early 2020s). Study-level background: A couple of women and a few men aged 18 to 49 years were included in the cohort. The study deeply sequenced blood TCR repertoires of several healthy adults to estimate repertoire size and the extent of clonotype sharing between individuals. Per donor, leukapheresis produced somewhere between about 0.85 and 8.9 billion PBMCs. To increase sequencing depth and limit assay-specific biases, TCR repertoire library preparation and sequencing were carried out by different laboratories using diverse techniques. For each donor, CD4 naive and CD4 memory were each given three plates, CD8 naive was given two plates, and CD8 memory was given one plate.

TCR CDR3 regions were amplified from genomic DNA by multiplex PCR using the deep immunoSEQ assay. Extracted genomic DNA from each cell subset was spread evenly across all wells of several immunoSEQ 96-well plates, with each plate serving as a replicate. For sorted subsets, each replicate PCR was loaded with approximately 200 ng genomic DNA, equivalent to some 31,000 T cell genomes. Purified libraries were measured with a Qubit 3.0 fluorometer, size-checked on a Bioanalyzer 2100, and measured again with the KAPA Library Quantification kit. A separate single-read 150-cycle Illumina NextSeq 550 flow cell was used to sequence each immunoSEQ 96-well plate. Per the authors' processing: Because only junctional sequences without quality scores were contained in the immunoSEQ output, filtering matching that applied to full-length reads could not be performed. To assign V/J genes and CDR3, sequences were annotated using PyIR, a Python wrapper for IgBLAST v1.9, with IMGT germline references. Any read was removed if the V/J assignment was weak (E-value above 1e-6), the CDR3 was missing, or the read contained stop codons, out-of-frame junctions, or ambiguous translated residues. V3J clonotypes were defined as sequences sharing an identical inferred V gene, J gene, and CDR3 amino acid sequence. The percentage overlap between two repertoires was calculated by dividing the number of shared unique clonotypes by the size of the smaller repertoire. Three approaches were used to assess repertoire richness: RTK rarefaction, the Chao1 estimator, and Recon v2.1 estimates of unobserved clonotypes. Generation probabilities were computed with OLGA for all TCRbeta clonotypes obtained by the gDNA method from several donors. TCRdb obtained this table from immuneACCESS and retained in-frame rearrangements with V and J assigned. These tables miss some clones; where compared with another copy, unresolved V genes account for less than half of the shortfall, and the remainder is unexplained. For V, J and clone size, that table is used; D and trimming come from the DNA. The sample table records more than 2 million clones; 80% to 95% of these occur just once. The biggest ten clones account for approximately 1.7% of the sample.

The research as a whole found: Naive subsets generally had larger estimated clonotype richness than memory subsets. Only blood was sampled, and tissue TCR repertoires likely differ from those in blood. Even with the large sequencing depth, rarefaction of the sorted-subset datasets indicated that sequencing was incomplete. Sharing across a few donors was observed for around 5% of naive CD4, over 3% of naive CD8, 2% to 2.5% of memory CD4, and around 0.4% of memory CD8 clonotypes. The genetic and exposure-history diversity represented was limited by the small number of donors. Compared with non-shared clonotypes, the clonotypes found in all four sorted-subset donors had higher generation probabilities. Pairwise subsampling indicated that sequencing depth was expected to affect the degree of clonotype sharing among donors.

CD8 naive samples were obtained by positive selection for CCR7 among CD45RO-negative cells, yielding a CD45RA+CCR7+ population from which TemRA cells were excluded. Donors were healthy HIV-negative adults with no recently reported acute infections or vaccinations. Every donor was a Caucasian adult residing in Nashville, Tennessee, USA. After blood collection by leukapheresis, PBMCs were isolated using Ficoll-Histopaque density gradient centrifugation and then cryopreserved in the vapor phase of liquid nitrogen. Purity and quantity of every magnetically sorted T cell population were checked by analytical flow cytometry. Genomic DNA was isolated from each sorted fraction and quantified by UV absorbance on a Nanodrop 2000c. Looking up the germline V gene yields CDR1 SGDLS and CDR2 YYNGEE. After removal of 0 bases from V and 5 bases from J, the junction retains 5 bases not matched to a gene. The CDR3 holds 15 amino acids from the cysteine to the phenylalanine. Just CDR3 DNA is preserved here, 45 bases in frame from base 1.

The chain is assembled from TRBV9 and TRBJ2-5; 9 middle bases align to TRBD1. This TCR was recovered from a man between 18 and 35 years old in good health. Some clones in this sample may be carry-over from other donors' samples. The sample consisted of naive CD8+ T cells from PBMCs. In light of the paper, this sample's cell subset or site label describes: CD45RA+CCR7+. Here the CDR3 is given as CASSVAGTGWETQYF. The DNA is TGTGCCAGCAGCGTAGCTGGGACAGGGTGGGAGACCCAGTACTTC. Full variable domain (CDR3 extended with the reference TRBV9 and TRBJ2-5 proteins): DSGVTQTPKHLITATGQRVTLRCSPRSGDLSVYWYQQSLDQGLQFLIQYYNGEERAKGNILERFSAQQFPDLHSELNLSSLELGDSALYFCASSVAGTGWETQYFGPGTRLLVL.